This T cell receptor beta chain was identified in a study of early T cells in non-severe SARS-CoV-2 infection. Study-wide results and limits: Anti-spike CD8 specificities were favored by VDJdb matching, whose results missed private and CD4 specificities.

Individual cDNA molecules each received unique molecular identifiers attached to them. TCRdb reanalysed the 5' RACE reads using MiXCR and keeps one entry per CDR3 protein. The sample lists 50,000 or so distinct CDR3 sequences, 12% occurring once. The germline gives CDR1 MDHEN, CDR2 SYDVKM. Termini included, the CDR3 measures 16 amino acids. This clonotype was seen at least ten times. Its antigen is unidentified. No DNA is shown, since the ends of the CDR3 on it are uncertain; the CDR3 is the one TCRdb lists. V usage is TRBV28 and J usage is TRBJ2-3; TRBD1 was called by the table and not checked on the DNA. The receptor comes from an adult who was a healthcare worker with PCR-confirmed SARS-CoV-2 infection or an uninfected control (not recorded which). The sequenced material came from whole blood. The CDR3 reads CASSSSGQGNADTQYF.